These T cell receptor beta chains were read from a single sample in a study of blood T cell repertoires in COVID-19. Sequencing was performed with immunoSEQ multiplex PCR; in TCRdb, only in-frame clones are kept and a portion is missing. In the table there are 150,000 to 200,000 clones, roughly four fifths of which are singletons. Sequencing was done on a sample of peripheral blood. All receptors come from a woman aged 25 to 39 with acute or convalescent COVID-19. Both conserved end residues are part of each CDR3. A D gene is named only where the DNA matches it firmly. A row's size may be missing; if present it is once, few, many or a size class.

CDR3nt: TGTGCCTGGAGCAACTGGGACAGCCTCAATTATTCTGGAAACACCATATATTTT
CDR3aa: CAWSNWDSLNYSGNTIYF
j_gene: TRBJ1-3
abundance: NA
d_gene: TRBD1
v_gene: TRBV30

CDR3nt: TGCGCCAGCAGCTTGGGCAGGGCCCAATACGGTTCACCCCTCCACTTT
CDR3aa: CASSLGRAQYGSPLHF
j_gene: TRBJ1-6
abundance: NA
d_gene: NA
v_gene: TRBV5-1

CDR3nt: TGTGCCTGTTGTGGCCTAGCGGCGGGCAATGAGCAGTTCTTC
CDR3aa: CACCGLAAGNEQFF
j_gene: TRBJ2-1
abundance: once
d_gene: TRBD2
v_gene: TRBV30

CDR3nt: TGTGCCAGCAGCTTAGATGTCGGGAGATTGAGTGAGCAGTTCTTC
CDR3aa: CASSLDVGRLSEQFF
j_gene: TRBJ2-1
abundance: NA
d_gene: NA
v_gene: TRBV7-6

CDR3nt: TGTGCCAGCAGCTTAACAGGGGCGGGTGAAGCTTTCTTT
CDR3aa: CASSLTGAGEAFF
j_gene: TRBJ1-1
abundance: NA
d_gene: TRBD1
v_gene: TRBV13

CDR3nt: TGCGCCAGCAGCTTGGAGGGGTTAGATACGCAGTATTTT
CDR3aa: CASSLEGLDTQYF
j_gene: TRBJ2-3
abundance: once
d_gene: NA
v_gene: TRBV5-1

CDR3nt: TGTGCCAGTAAGGGTGGGACTAGCGGCTCATTCGGGGAGCTGTTTTTT
CDR3aa: CASKGGTSGSFGELFF
j_gene: TRBJ2-2
abundance: NA
d_gene: TRBD2
v_gene: TRBV2

CDR3nt: TGTGCCAGCAGCAGGGGTCCGAAGGGGCTCTCTGGAAACACCATATATTTT
CDR3aa: CASSRGPKGLSGNTIYF
j_gene: TRBJ1-3
abundance: NA
d_gene: NA
v_gene: TRBV21-1

CDR3nt: TGTGCCAGCAGCGAGGAAATGCACTATGGCTACACCTTC
CDR3aa: CASSEEMHYGYTF
j_gene: TRBJ1-2
abundance: few
d_gene: NA
v_gene: TRBV6-5

CDR3nt: TGTGCCATCAGGGCAGTCTCCTACGAGCAGTACTTC
CDR3aa: CAIRAVSYEQYF
j_gene: TRBJ2-7
abundance: NA
d_gene: NA
v_gene: TRBV10-3

CDR3nt: TGTGCCAGCAGCATTAGCGGGGGCGGGCAAGAGACCCAGTACTTC
CDR3aa: CASSISGGGQETQYF
j_gene: TRBJ2-5
abundance: once
d_gene: TRBD2
v_gene: TRBV5-4

CDR3nt: TGTGCCAGCAGCTTAGTGTCGGCTAGCGGCACCTACGAGCAGTACTTC
CDR3aa: CASSLVSASGTYEQYF
j_gene: TRBJ2-7
abundance: few
d_gene: TRBD2
v_gene: TRBV7-6

CDR3nt: TGTGCCAGCAGCGTAGTAGGTACAGGGAAGGACACCATATATTTT
CDR3aa: CASSVVGTGKDTIYF
j_gene: TRBJ1-3
abundance: NA
d_gene: NA
v_gene: TRBV9

CDR3nt: TGTGCCAGCAGCCGTGGACGGGTGGACATGATTTACGAGCAGTACTTC
CDR3aa: CASSRGRVDMIYEQYF
j_gene: TRBJ2-7
abundance: NA
d_gene: NA
v_gene: TRBV14

CDR3nt: TGTGCCAGCAGCCCGACAGATCCTACCTACGAGCAGTACTTC
CDR3aa: CASSPTDPTYEQYF
j_gene: TRBJ2-7
abundance: NA
d_gene: NA
v_gene: TRBV27

CDR3nt: TGTGCCAGCAGCCAAGGGGGACAGTTTCCTTATGGCTACACCTTC
CDR3aa: CASSQGGQFPYGYTF
j_gene: TRBJ1-2
abundance: NA
d_gene: TRBD1
v_gene: TRBV3-1/TRBV3-2

CDR3nt: TGTGCCAGCAGCTTACCGGGACAGAGGGCCCCAGATACGCAGTATTTT
CDR3aa: CASSLPGQRAPDTQYF
j_gene: TRBJ2-3
abundance: NA
d_gene: TRBD1
v_gene: TRBV5-4

CDR3nt: TGTGCCAGCAGCTCGGACGCAGGGATTCAGCCCCAGCATTTT
CDR3aa: CASSSDAGIQPQHF
j_gene: TRBJ1-5
abundance: NA
d_gene: NA
v_gene: TRBV7-2

CDR3nt: TGTGCCAGCAGCATCAGGTCCCCTGGAAACACCATATATTTT
CDR3aa: CASSIRSPGNTIYF
j_gene: TRBJ1-3
abundance: NA
d_gene: NA
v_gene: TRBV5-4

CDR3nt: TGCAGCGTTAAATTAGGGACAGGGCTGAGGGCCAAAAACATTCAGTACTTC
CDR3aa: CSVKLGTGLRAKNIQYF
j_gene: TRBJ2-4
abundance: NA
d_gene: TRBD1
v_gene: TRBV29-1

CDR3nt: TGTGCCAGCAGCTTCCAATTGAACACTGAAGCTTTCTTT
CDR3aa: CASSFQLNTEAFF
j_gene: TRBJ1-1
abundance: once
d_gene: NA
v_gene: TRBV9